Presented here are 27 T cell receptor beta chains from one specimen sequenced in a study of persistence of HIV-infected CD4 T cells. Antigens of these TCRs are unknown. Overlapping HIV-1 Gag 15-mer peptides at approximately 1 ug per peptide per mL were used. Sorting of responding CD4+ T cells relied on upregulated CD40 ligand together with CD69. This was the immunoSEQ version 4 assay in survey mode. Libraries were prepared by immunoSEQ multiplex PCR; TCRdb keeps only in-frame clonotypes and omits some of them. The profile shows tens of thousands of clones, roughly 70% of them singletons. Material: CD4+ T cells sorted from PBMCs after approximately 18-hour stimulation, obtained from a patient who received antiretroviral therapy. The receptors stem from an adult man with HIV who was CMV-seropositive.

The chain uses TRBV4-1 and TRBJ2-2, with D maybe TRBD1 (6 bases). Germline CDR1 and CDR2: MGHRA and YSYEKL. This CDR3 region has 17 residues. V was trimmed by 1 base and J by 3 bases, leaving 15 bases between them. CDR3 residues: CASSQGWSHRDTGELFF. In DNA, the CDR3 is TGCGCCAGCAGCCAAGGATGGTCCCACAGGGACACCGGGGAGCTGTTTTTT.

The CDR3 loop is CASSHGQLYGYTF. CDR3 in DNA: TGTGCCAGCAGCCATGGACAGCTTTATGGCTACACCTTC. The genes are TRBV3-1 (or the pseudogene TRBV3-2) and TRBJ1-2, with TRBD1 as a possible D gene (6 bases). Looked up from germline, CDR1 is LGHDT and CDR2 is YNNKEL (reference sequence). Trimming took 3 bases from V and 5 from J, leaving 10 bases between them. This CDR3 has 13 amino acids.

Of note for this clone: Other DNA sequences from this sample encode an identical CDR3 as well. The rearrangement links TRBV6-5 to TRBJ1-3; possible D gene TRBD1, 5 bases. Deletions cut 6 bases from V and 0 bases from J, with 9 bases between. Germline CDR1 is MNHEY and CDR2 is SVGAGI. There are 14 residues in the CDR3. This CDR3 reads CASRTTASGNTIYF. The CDR3 DNA follows: TGTGCCAGCAGGACGACAGCCTCTGGAAACACCATATATTTT.

This chain links TRBV28 with TRBJ2-6; D gene ambiguous. V lost 8 bases, J lost 1 base, and 0 bases lay in between. Germline lookup yields CDR1 MDHEN and CDR2 SYDVKM. The CDR3 loop spans 11 amino acids. The CDR3 DNA sequence: TGTGCCAGCTCTGGGGCCAACGTCCTGACTTTC. This codes for CASSGANVLTF.

This chain joins TRBV9 and TRBJ2-3; D is unclear. Trimming cost V 3 bases and J 3 bases, with 14 bases left between them. Germline loops: CDR1 SGDLS, CDR2 YYNGEE. This CDR3 is built from 15 residues. CDR3 amino acids: CASSATPDLTDTQYF. The DNA for the CDR3 is TGTGCCAGCAGCGCCACCCCCGACCTGACAGATACGCAGTATTTT.

This sequence joins TRBV19 and TRBJ1-5, with a tentative D call TRBD1 (5 bases). Trimming took 3 bases from V and 2 from J, leaving 11 bases between them. CDR3 size: 15 residues. The germline V gene has CDR1 LNHDA and CDR2 SQIVND (reference sequence). The CDR3 region has the DNA TGTGCCAGTAGTATGGGAGGGGTAGGCAATCAGCCCCAGCATTTT. This sequence encodes CASSMGGVGNQPQHF.

The chain uses TRBV19 and TRBJ2-2; tentatively, D is TRBD1 (6 bases). This CDR3 region has 15 residues. V was pared by 3 bases and J by 3 bases, with 11 bases between. Germline loops: CDR1 LNHDA, CDR2 SQIVND (reference sequence). The DNA for the CDR3 is TGTGCCAGTAGTATCGGAGGACAGCACACCGGGGAGCTGTTTTTT. This translates into CASSIGGQHTGELFF.

The rearrangement uses TRBV18 and TRBJ2-7, with 8 bases matching TRBD1. From germline, CDR1 is KGHSH and CDR2 LQKENI. The CDR3 is 15 residues long. V was clipped by 8 bases and J by 5 bases; unmatched bases: 14. This chain's CDR3 is CASRVSGGANNEQYF. DNA of the CDR3: TGTGCCAGCCGAGTGTCAGGGGGCGCAAACAACGAGCAGTACTTC.

The chain recombines TRBV19 with TRBJ2-2; either TRBD1 or TRBD2 may supply D (5 bases each). The CDR3 contains 15 residues. CDR1 is LNHDA and CDR2 is SQIVND in the germline V gene (reference sequence). Trimming removed 2 bases from V and 2 bases from J, with 9 bases in between. The DNA of the CDR3 is TGTGCCAGTAGTATATCCGGGGCCAACACCGGGGAGCTGTTTTTT. This sequence encodes CASSISGANTGELFF.

This clone was found once. The chain combines TRBV10-3 with TRBJ2-7, with 7 bases identical to TRBD1. J gave up 4 bases and V 2 bases, and 5 bases lay outside the gene matches. This CDR3 is built from 14 residues. Germline CDR1 ENHRY, CDR2 SYGVKD. The CDR3 is CAISEPSQGYEQYF. In DNA form, the CDR3 reads TGTGCCATCAGTGAGCCCTCACAGGGGTACGAGCAGTACTTC.

This clone was found a few times. The chain's CDR3 is CASSDGQRGGEGYF. CDR3 in DNA: TGCGCCAGCAGTGACGGCCAGCGGGGGGGCGAGGGGTACTTC. The V and J genes are TRBV10-2 and TRBJ2-4; 10 positions match TRBD2. This CDR3 contains 14 residues. The junction had 11 bases not matched to a gene; V was cut back by 3 bases and J by 15 bases. The germline CDR1 and CDR2 sequences are WSHSY and SAAADI.

This clone was seen only a few times. J is TRBJ1-5 and V is TRBV2; D possibly corresponds to TRBD1 (5 bases). CDR1 is SNHLY, CDR2 FYNNEI, per germline. CDR3 length: 13 amino acids. With 4 bases removed from V and 2 bases from J, the gap between germline ends came to 6 bases. The CDR3 sequence is CASSAGRNQPQHF. The CDR3 DNA follows: TGTGCCAGCAGTGCGGGACGCAATCAGCCCCAGCATTTT.

This chain uses TRBV29-1 with TRBJ1-5; 7 bases map to TRBD1. The CDR3 loop spans 14 amino acids. In germline, CDR1 is SQVTM, CDR2 ANQGSEA. V dropped 4 bases and J dropped 0; count of bases not matched to a gene: 3. The CDR3 region is CSVAGGASNQPQHF. CDR3 DNA: TGCAGCGTTGCAGGGGGGGCTAGCAATCAGCCCCAGCATTTT. Combining the CDR3 with reference TRBV29-1 and TRBJ1-5 gives the whole variable domain SAVISQKPSRDICQRGTSLTIQCQVDSQVTMMFWYRQQPGQSLTLIATANQGSEATYESGFVIDKFPISRPNLTFSTLTVSNMSPEDSSIYLCSVAGGASNQPQHFGDGTRLSIL.

This chain joins TRBV18 and TRBJ2-7; TRBD2 aligns across 10 bases. With V trimmed by 4 bases and J by 2 bases, 2 bases remained unmatched. The CDR3 contains 14 residues. Looked up from germline, CDR1 is KGHSH and CDR2 is LQKENI. The CDR3: CASSRSGGAYEQYF. DNA for the CDR3: TGTGCCAGCTCACGGAGCGGGGGGGCCTACGAGCAGTACTTC.

This rearrangement joins TRBV28 to TRBJ2-3, with a possible D match to TRBD2 (6 bases). Germline assignment: CDR1 MDHEN and CDR2 SYDVKM. This CDR3 is 17 amino acids long. V was pared by 4 bases and J by 2 bases, with 19 bases between. The CDR3 DNA reads as TGTGCCAGCAGTTCCCCCGGGATGCGGGGCAACACAGATACGCAGTATTTT. Its protein is CASSSPGMRGNTDTQYF.

The chain recombines TRBV7-3 with TRBJ2-2; 7 nucleotides align to TRBD2. The germline V gene encodes CDR1 SGHTA and CDR2 FQGTGA. Germline trimming cut 5 bases from V and 5 bases from J; bases unmatched to any gene: 8. This CDR3 comprises 15 residues. The CDR3 DNA reads TGTGCCAGCAGCCACAGCGGGGCGGGGACCGGGGAGCTGTTTTTT. Protein product: CASSHSGAGTGELFF.

CDR3 DNA sequence: TGTGCCAGCAGTGAGGCCCGCTCCTATAGCAATCAGCCCCAGCATTTT. Its protein is CASSEARSYSNQPQHF. This rearrangement joins TRBV6-1 to TRBJ1-5; D not resolved. Trimming removed 3 bases from V and 0 bases from J, with 12 bases in between. Germline V lookup: CDR1 MNHNS, CDR2 SASEGT. The CDR3 runs to 16 residues.

This sequence joins TRBV27 and TRBJ2-2, with TRBD2 matching 9 bases. CDR3 size: 16 residues. Per the germline V gene, CDR1 is MNHEY and CDR2 is SMNVEV (reference sequence). Trimming took 8 bases from V and 5 from J; bases not matched to a gene: 12. The CDR3 sequence: CASGHTGTSFTGELFF. CDR3 DNA sequence: TGTGCCAGCGGACACACCGGGACTAGCTTTACCGGGGAGCTGTTTTTT.

In this sample, this clone turned up a few times. V usage is TRBV27 and J usage is TRBJ2-7; 8 bases match TRBD1. Germline V gene lookup returns CDR1 MNHEY and CDR2 SMNVEV (reference sequence). The ends lost 5 bases at V and 13 bases at J; junction bases unmatched: 19. This CDR3 spans 15 amino acids. DNA of the CDR3: TGTGCCAGCAGTCCCGCCCCAGGACAGGGAAGAGGTTCCTACTTC. It yields the protein CASSPAPGQGRGSYF.

V usage is TRBV20-1 and J usage is TRBJ2-5, with D unresolved. V was shortened by 5 bases and J by 0 bases, with 4 bases between the two germline ends. Germline V gives CDR1 DFQATT, CDR2 SNEGSKA (reference sequence). The CDR3 has 11 residues. CDR3 bases: TGCAGTGCTCAGGACCAAGAGACCCAGTACTTC. The encoded protein is CSAQDQETQYF.

The chain combines TRBV3-1 (or the pseudogene TRBV3-2) with TRBJ1-4; D is unresolved. There are 13 residues in the CDR3. Germline CDR1 LGHDT, CDR2 YNNKEL (reference sequence). V was pared by 2 bases and J by 8 bases, with 9 bases between. Here the CDR3 DNA reads TGTGCCAGCAGCCAAACCCAAGGGGAAAAACTGTTTTTT. Protein sequence: CASSQTQGEKLFF.

V gene TRBV4-1 combines with J gene TRBJ1-3, with TRBD1 matching over 10 bases. The CDR3 spans 16 residues. CDR1 is MGHRA and CDR2 is YSYEKL in the germline V gene. V dropped 3 bases and J dropped 2; count of bases not matched to a gene: 4. The CDR3 bases are TGCGCCAGCAGCCAGGATGGGACAGGGGCTGGAAACACCATATATTTT. Translating it yields CASSQDGTGAGNTIYF.

The V gene is TRBV5-1, the J gene TRBJ1-4; 11 bases agree with TRBD1. Losses at the gene ends were 4 bases for V and 8 bases for J; bases not matched to a gene: 4. Germline V gives CDR1 SGHRS, CDR2 YFSETQ. The CDR3 contains 14 residues. The CDR3 nucleotides read TGCGCCAGCAGCGTGGGACAGGGGGAAGAAAAACTGTTTTTT. Translated: CASSVGQGEEKLFF.

This chain uses TRBV19 with TRBJ1-6; TRBD1 might be the D (5 bases). The CDR3 contains 14 residues. Trimming removed 3 bases from V and 3 bases from J, with 6 bases in between. Germline V gene sequence: CDR1 LNHDA, CDR2 SQIVND (reference sequence). DNA for the CDR3: TGTGCCAGTAGTATCAGGGACTATAATTCACCCCTCCACTTT. Residues: CASSIRDYNSPLHF.

The chain employs TRBV5-1 and TRBJ1-1; TRBD1 matches at 7 bases. J was trimmed by 4 bases and V by 4 bases; bases with no gene match: 10. This CDR3 is 15 amino acids long. Per the germline V gene, CDR1 is SGHRS and CDR2 is YFSETQ. The CDR3 nucleotides read TGCGCCAGCAGCGGCGACAGGGCAGTGACCACTGAAGCTTTCTTT. The encoded protein is CASSGDRAVTTEAFF.

This chain connects TRBV29-1 to TRBJ2-3, with D tentatively TRBD1 or TRBD2 (5 bases each). V was trimmed by 7 bases and J by 4 bases, leaving 15 bases between them. The length of the CDR3 is 13 residues. The germline CDR1 and CDR2 sequences are SQVTM and ANQGSEA. CDR3: CSAGWGYADTQYF. The CDR3 nucleotides are TGCAGCGCCGGATGGGGGTACGCAGATACGCAGTATTTT.

This chain connects TRBV1 to TRBJ1-1. TRBV1 is labeled a pseudogene. This CDR3 has 12 residues. In DNA, the CDR3 is TGCACCAGCAGCCTCGGGGGGACTGAAGCTTTCTTT. Translating gives CTSSLGGTEAFF.